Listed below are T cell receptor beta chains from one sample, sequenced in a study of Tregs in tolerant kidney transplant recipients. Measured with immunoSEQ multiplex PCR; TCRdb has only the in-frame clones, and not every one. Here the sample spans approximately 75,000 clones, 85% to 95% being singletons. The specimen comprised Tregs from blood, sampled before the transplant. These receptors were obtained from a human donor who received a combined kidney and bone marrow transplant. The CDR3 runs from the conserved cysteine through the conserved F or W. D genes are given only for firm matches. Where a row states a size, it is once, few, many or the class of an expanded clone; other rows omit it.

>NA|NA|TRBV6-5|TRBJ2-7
CASSAYRASLYEQYF
TGTGCCAGCAGTGCCTACAGGGCTAGTCTCTACGAGCAGTACTTC
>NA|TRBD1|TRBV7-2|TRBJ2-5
CASSFGQGGNQETQYF
TGTGCCAGCAGCTTCGGACAGGGGGGGAACCAAGAGACCCAGTACTTC
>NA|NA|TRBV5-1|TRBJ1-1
CASSGGEGTEAFF
TGCGCCAGCAGTGGGGGGGAAGGCACTGAAGCTTTCTTT
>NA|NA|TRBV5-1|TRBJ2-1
CASSVQSSGSEQFF
TGCGCCAGCAGCGTACAATCTTCCGGGTCCGAGCAGTTCTTC
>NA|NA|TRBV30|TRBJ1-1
CAWSPPDFMNTEAFF
TGTGCCTGGAGTCCCCCCGACTTTATGAACACTGAAGCTTTCTTT
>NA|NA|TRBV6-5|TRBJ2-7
CASSYSGGRGGEQYF
TGTGCCAGCAGTTACTCCGGGGGACGGGGTGGCGAGCAGTACTTC
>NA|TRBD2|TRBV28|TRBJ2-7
CASSLSSGGPKYEQYF
TGTGCCAGCAGTTTAAGCTCGGGAGGGCCAAAATACGAGCAGTACTTC
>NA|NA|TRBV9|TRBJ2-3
CASTTGRFTDTQYF
TGTGCCAGCACCACGGGACGGTTCACAGATACGCAGTATTTT
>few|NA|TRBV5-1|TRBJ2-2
CASSFSDRRGGELFF
TGCGCCAGCAGCTTCTCGGACAGAAGGGGTGGGGAGCTGTTTTTT
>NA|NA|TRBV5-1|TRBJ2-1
CASSYSSASNEQFF
TGCGCCAGCAGTTATTCAAGCGCGTCCAATGAGCAGTTCTTC
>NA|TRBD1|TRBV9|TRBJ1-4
CASSEGAGVKNEKLFF
TGTGCCAGCAGCGAGGGGGCAGGGGTAAAGAATGAAAAACTGTTTTTT